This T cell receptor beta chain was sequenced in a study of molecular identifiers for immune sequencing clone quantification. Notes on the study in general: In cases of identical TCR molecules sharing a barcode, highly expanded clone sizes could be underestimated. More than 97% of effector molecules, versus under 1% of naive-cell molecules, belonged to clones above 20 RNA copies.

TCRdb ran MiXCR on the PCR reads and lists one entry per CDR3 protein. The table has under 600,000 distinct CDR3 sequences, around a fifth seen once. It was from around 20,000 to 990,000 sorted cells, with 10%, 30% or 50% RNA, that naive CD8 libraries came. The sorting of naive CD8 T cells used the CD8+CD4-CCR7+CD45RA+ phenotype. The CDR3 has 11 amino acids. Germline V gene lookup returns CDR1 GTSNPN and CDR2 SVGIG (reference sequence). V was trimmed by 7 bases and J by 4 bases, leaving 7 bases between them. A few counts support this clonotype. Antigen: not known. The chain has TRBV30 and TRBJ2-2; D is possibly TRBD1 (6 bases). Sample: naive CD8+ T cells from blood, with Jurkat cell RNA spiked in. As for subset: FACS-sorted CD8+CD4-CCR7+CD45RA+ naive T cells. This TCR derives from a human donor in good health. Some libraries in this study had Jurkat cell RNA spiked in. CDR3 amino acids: CALDSTGELFF. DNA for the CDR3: TGTGCCTTGGACAGCACCGGGGAGCTGTTTTTT. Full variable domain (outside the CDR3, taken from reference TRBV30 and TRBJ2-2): SQTIHQWPATLVQPVGSPLSLECTVEGTSNPNLYWYRQAAGRGLQLLFYSVGIGQISSEVPQNLSASRPQDRQFILSSKKLLLSDSGFYLCALDSTGELFFGEGSRLTVL.